This T cell receptor beta chain was found in a study of cytomegalovirus exposure and HLA in healthy donors. Study results and caveats: When presence/absence was analysed, sequencing depth was taken to be roughly uniform across donors. Highly shared sequence variants in one cluster were likely a sequencing artifact. For most TCR beta V segments, an earlier analysis put the productive rate at about 90% or about 30% of the time.

Vbeta (60) and Jbeta (13) primers were used in the PCR. Profiling relied on immunoSEQ multiplex PCR, and the TCRdb table lists in-frame clones only, not all of them. This sample has 90,000 to 100,000 clones; roughly 70% occur once, and the top ten carry under 3%. As regards this clone: Its antigen remains unidentified.

There are 14 residues in the CDR3. Germline V gives CDR1 SGHRS, CDR2 YFSETQ. V was clipped by 4 bases and J by 4 bases, with 11 bases between them. Source material: PBMCs. This receptor was obtained from a man aged 45-60 years in good health and CMV-seronegative. The J gene is TRBJ1-4, the V gene TRBV5-1; maybe TRBD1 (5 bases). Here the CDR3 reads CASSPGGFNEKLFF. In DNA form, the CDR3 reads TGCGCCAGCAGCCCGGGGGGATTTAATGAAAAACTGTTTTTT.